What follows are 10 T cell receptor beta chains derived from one specimen sequenced in a study of blood T cell repertoires in COVID-19. Profiling relied on immunoSEQ multiplex PCR, and the TCRdb table lists in-frame clones only, not all of them. Of 150,000 to 200,000 clones listed, about 86% are singletons. The sequenced material came from peripheral blood. Source of these receptors: a woman older than 75 with acute or convalescent COVID-19.

The V and J genes are TRBV28 and TRBJ2-3, with D possibly TRBD1 on 5 matching bases. Between the trimmed V and J ends, which lost 6 bases and 1 base, there was a span of 14 bases. The CDR3 totals 15 residues. Germline V gives CDR1 MDHEN, CDR2 SYDVKM. The CDR3 DNA sequence: TGTGCCAGCAGCCCAGGTGGGGCGGGCACAGATACGCAGTATTTT. Translating gives CASSPGGAGTDTQYF.

The genes are TRBV6-6 and TRBJ2-5; 10 nucleotides match TRBD1. CDR3 size: 15 residues. Germline V gene sequence: CDR1 MNHNY, CDR2 SVGAGI (reference sequence). With V trimmed by 2 bases and J by 4 bases, 4 bases remained unmatched. CDR3 loop: CASSYLTGGAETQYF. DNA of the CDR3: TGTGCCAGCAGTTACCTGACAGGGGGCGCAGAGACCCAGTACTTC.

This chain links TRBV28 with TRBJ2-3, with a weak D call TRBD1 (7 bases). V dropped 9 bases and J dropped 1 base, with 17 bases sitting between them. This CDR3 contains 15 residues. Germline lookup yields CDR1 MDHEN and CDR2 SYDVKM. DNA of the CDR3: TGTGCCAGTCAAGGCCAGGGGGGTGGCACAGATACGCAGTATTTT. Translated, it gives CASQGQGGGTDTQYF.

This chain connects TRBV27 to TRBJ2-7; D uncertain. Trimming pared 4 bases from V and 2 bases from J, leaving 15 bases between. The CDR3 is 15 residues long. CDR1 is MNHEY, CDR2 SMNVEV, per germline (reference sequence). DNA for the CDR3: TGTGCCAGCAGTTCCCTTTCCCTATTAGCCTACGAGCAGTACTTC. This gives the protein CASSSLSLLAYEQYF.

The chain is built from TRBV2 and TRBJ2-7; D unclear. Trimming took off 4 bases at V and 0 bases at J, with 4 bases between the two ends. This CDR3 has 12 residues. Per germline, CDR1 SNHLY and CDR2 FYNNEI. Written as DNA, the CDR3 is TGTGCCAGCAGTGCTTACTCCTACGAGCAGTACTTC. As protein: CASSAYSYEQYF.

The V call is TRBV7-8, the J call TRBJ2-2; D is ambiguous. V was clipped by 1 base and J by 6 bases, with 6 bases between them. The CDR3 loop spans 13 amino acids. The V gene's germline CDR1 is SGHVS and CDR2 FQNEAQ. CDR3 sequence (DNA): TGTGCCAGCAGCTTAGTAGTTGCCGGGGAGCTGTTTTTT. It codes for CASSLVVAGELFF.

This clone has a handful of counts. The rearrangement joins TRBV2 to TRBJ1-4; tentative D call: TRBD1 (6 bases). Germline-derived CDR1 and CDR2 are SNHLY and FYNNEI. The V gene lost 5 bases and the J gene lost 4 bases, with 14 bases spanning the gap. This CDR3 spans 15 amino acids. The CDR3 nucleotides are TGTGCCAGCAGTACCGGACAGCACTATAATGAAAAACTGTTTTTT. Translation: CASSTGQHYNEKLFF.

This clone was found once. The CDR3, as DNA: TGTGCCAGCAGCTTAGACGGGAGGGACTACAATGAGCAGTTCTTC. Translated: CASSLDGRDYNEQFF. The V gene is TRBV7-2, the J gene TRBJ2-1; the match to TRBD2 covers 8 bases. From germline, CDR1 is SGHTA and CDR2 FQGNSA. The junction had 2 bases not matched to a gene; V was cut back by 1 base and J by 3 bases. CDR3 length equals 15 residues.

This chain links TRBV14 with TRBJ2-5, with D tentatively TRBD1 (6 bases). Trimming left V 3 bases short and J 2 bases short, with 10 bases between. CDR1 SGHDN and CDR2 FVKESK come from the germline V gene. The CDR3 sequence is 14 residues long. The CDR3 is CASSHRGWQETQYF. As DNA, the CDR3 is TGTGCCAGCAGCCACAGGGGTTGGCAAGAGACCCAGTACTTC. Variable domain in full (rest from reference TRBV14 and TRBJ2-5): EAGVTQFPSHSVIEKGQTVTLRCDPISGHDNLYWYRRVMGKEIKFLLHFVKESKQDESGMPNNRFLAERTGGTYSTLKVQPAELEDSGVYFCASSHRGWQETQYFGPGTRLLVL.

This sequence joins TRBV5-6 and TRBJ2-5, with D perhaps matching TRBD1 (5 bases). CDR1 SGHDT and CDR2 YYEEEE come from the germline V gene. Trimming removed 0 bases at V and 13 bases at J, with 13 bases between. The CDR3 spans 12 residues. The CDR3 coding sequence is TGTGCCAGCAGCTTGGAGGACACCCGGTTGTACTTC. Protein: CASSLEDTRLYF.